Following are 32 T cell receptor beta chains from one sample sequenced in a study of blood T cell repertoires in COVID-19 (dated by TCRdb to 2020 to 2022). Libraries were prepared through the immunoSEQ multiplex PCR assay. TCRdb's version of the immuneACCESS table is confined to in-frame rearrangements and falls short of the full clone set. An unresolved V gene accounts for under half of the shortfall where checked; the remainder is of unknown origin. The sample records under 300,000 clones, approximately 90% of which are singletons. Of the sample, roughly 3.9% falls within the top ten clones. The sequencing sample was made of peripheral blood. The origin of the receptors is a woman aged 40 to 49 with acute or convalescent COVID-19.

This rearrangement joins TRBV6-5 to TRBJ2-5; no definite D call. The germline V gene has CDR1 MNHEY and CDR2 SVGAGI. CDR3 length: 12 amino acids. Trimming removed 6 bases from V and 3 bases from J, with 8 bases in between. The CDR3: CASSQSKETQYF. CDR3 in DNA: TGTGCCAGCAGCCAGTCAAAAGAGACCCAGTACTTC.

The J gene is TRBJ2-1, the V gene TRBV6-4; 8 nucleotides align to TRBD2. There are 16 residues in the CDR3. V gave up 2 bases and J gave up 8 bases; unmatched junction bases: 11. Germline V CDR1 and CDR2: MRHNA, SNTAGT. The CDR3 nucleotides read TGTGCCAGCAGTGACACTCCCGGGGGGGCCCTTGATGAGCAGTTCTTC. Translation: CASSDTPGGALDEQFF.

This sequence joins TRBV2 and TRBJ1-5, with a weak D call TRBD1 (6 bases). Trimming removed 3 bases from V and 4 bases from J, with 16 bases in between. There are 16 residues in the CDR3. Germline V gene lookup returns CDR1 SNHLY and CDR2 FYNNEI. The CDR3 coding sequence is TGTGCCAGCAGTGAGTCGGACAGCAAACCTAATCAGCCCCAGCATTTT. It translates to CASSESDSKPNQPQHF.

CDR3 DNA sequence: TGTGCCAGCAGCGGCCGGTTAGACAGGGGAGGATCTAATGAAAAACTGTTTTTT. Its protein product is CASSGRLDRGGSNEKLFF. The chain is built from TRBV9 and TRBJ1-4; the match to TRBD1 covers 8 bases. The CDR3 has 18 residues. Germline trimming cut 3 bases from V and 3 bases from J; bases unmatched to any gene: 13. Germline V gene lookup returns CDR1 SGDLS and CDR2 YYNGEE.

This sequence joins TRBV5-5 and TRBJ2-7; D uncertain. V was cut by 2 bases and J by 3 bases, with 15 bases left in between. CDR3 length: 15 residues. Per the germline V gene, CDR1 is SGHKS and CDR2 is YYEKEE (reference sequence). CDR3 in amino acids: CASSFGPNPRYEQYV. In nucleotides, the CDR3 is TGTGCCAGCAGCTTTGGGCCTAACCCCCGCTACGAGCAGTACGTC.

The V call is TRBV5-5, the J call TRBJ2-1; D gene unclear. The CDR3 consists of 16 residues. The V end lost 0 bases, the J end lost 3 bases, and 13 bases lay between the germline ends. Looked up from germline, CDR1 is SGHKS and CDR2 is YYEKEE (reference sequence). The CDR3 region has the DNA TGTGCCAGCAGCTTGGTTTCAGGTAGAATCTACAATGAGCAGTTCTTC. Protein: CASSLVSGRIYNEQFF.

This chain connects TRBV6-5 to TRBJ2-7, with 11 bases fitting TRBD1. The germline V gene has CDR1 MNHEY and CDR2 SVGAGI. The CDR3 sequence is 15 residues long. Trimming took 4 bases from V and 5 from J; bases not matched to a gene: 7. The CDR3 here is CASSSGTGGIHEQYV. The CDR3 DNA follows: TGTGCCAGCAGTTCCGGGACAGGGGGAATCCACGAGCAGTACGTC.

CDR3 region: CASRLQGRDGYTF. CDR3 DNA sequence: TGTGCCAGCCGGTTGCAGGGGCGGGATGGCTACACCTTC. The V gene is TRBV3-1 (or the pseudogene TRBV3-2), the J gene TRBJ1-2; D possibly corresponds to TRBD1 (6 bases). Per germline, CDR1 LGHDT and CDR2 YNNKEL (reference sequence). V gave up 8 bases and J gave up 6 bases, with 16 bases separating them. The CDR3 is 13 residues long.

The V gene is TRBV3-1 (or the pseudogene TRBV3-2), the J gene TRBJ2-5; 9 bases are a match to TRBD2. The germline V gene encodes CDR1 LGHDT and CDR2 YNNKEL (reference sequence). V gave up 0 bases and J gave up 9 bases; unmatched junction bases: 17. CDR3 length equals 18 residues. As DNA, the CDR3 is TGTGCCAGCAGCCAAGAAGGATGGCTAGCGGGACCCCCCGATTCCCAGTACTTC. Protein: CASSQEGWLAGPPDSQYF.

CDR3 sequence: CASSSGEGETEAFF. For the CDR3, the DNA is TGCGCCAGCAGCTCAGGGGAGGGTGAGACTGAAGCTTTCTTT. The rearrangement joins TRBV5-1 to TRBJ1-1, with a possible D match to TRBD1 (6 bases). The CDR3 is made up of 14 amino acids. CDR1 is SGHRS and CDR2 is YFSETQ in the germline V gene. The V and J ends lost 3 bases and 5 bases respectively, with 14 bases between them.

This clone was picked up a small number of times. J is TRBJ2-7 and V is TRBV6-5, with 7 bases that match TRBD2. CDR1 is MNHEY, CDR2 SVGAGI, per germline. V was pared by 6 bases and J by 5 bases, with 13 bases of the junction left unmatched. This CDR3 has 15 amino acids. The CDR3 region has the DNA TGTGCCAGCAGCCCGAATGCTGGGGGGGAGGACGAGCAGTACGTC. Its protein is CASSPNAGGEDEQYV.

The table lists this clone with a count of one. This chain joins TRBV30 and TRBJ2-5, with a tentative D call TRBD1 (5 bases). This CDR3 contains 16 residues. Trimming shortened V by 1 base and J by 1 base, and 16 bases separated the two germline ends. Germline V gives CDR1 GTSNPN, CDR2 SVGIG (reference sequence). For the CDR3, the DNA is TGTGCCTGGAGTGGCCAGACAGTAAATGTCCAAGAGACCCAGTACTTC. Protein: CAWSGQTVNVQETQYF. Combining the CDR3 with reference TRBV30 and TRBJ2-5 gives the whole variable domain SQTIHQWPATLVQPVGSPLSLECTVEGTSNPNLYWYRQAAGRGLQLLFYSVGIGQISSEVPQNLSASRPQDRQFILSSKKLLLSDSGFYLCAWSGQTVNVQETQYFGPGTRLLVL.

This chain links TRBV4-1 with TRBJ2-7; 7 positions match TRBD1. V gave up 0 bases and J gave up 6 bases; unmatched junction bases: 5. CDR3 size: 14 residues. Germline V gene data show CDR1 as MGHRA and CDR2 as YSYEKL. CDR3: CASSQETGSTEQYV. The CDR3 nucleotides are TGCGCCAGCAGCCAAGAGACAGGGTCGACCGAGCAGTACGTC.

The chain carries TRBV6-5 and TRBJ1-4; D unclear. V lost 5 bases and J lost 0, with 4 bases in between. The CDR3 covers 13 residues. Germline CDR1 is MNHEY and CDR2 is SVGAGI. Here the CDR3 reads CASSPSTNEKLFF. The CDR3 DNA reads TGTGCCAGCAGTCCCTCAACTAATGAAAAACTGTTTTTT.

This chain joins TRBV12-3 or TRBV12-4 and TRBJ1-5; D unclear. The V end lost 5 bases, the J end lost 3 bases, and 8 bases lay between the germline ends. This CDR3 region has 13 residues. DNA for the CDR3: TGTGCCAGCAGTATACAGCCCAATCAGCCCCAGCATTTT. This sequence encodes CASSIQPNQPQHF.

In its sample, this clone was seen once. This rearrangement joins TRBV3-1 (or the pseudogene TRBV3-2) to TRBJ1-2; TRBD1 matches 9 bases. The junction had 6 bases not matched to a gene; V was cut back by 4 bases and J by 0 bases. The CDR3 contains 16 residues. Per germline, CDR1 LGHDT and CDR2 YNNKEL (reference sequence). The CDR3 loop reads CASSRTTGGTNYGYTF. The DNA for the CDR3 is TGTGCCAGCAGCCGAACGACAGGGGGTACTAACTATGGCTACACCTTC.

The chain combines TRBV7-7 with TRBJ2-1, with 12 bases aligning to TRBD2. Germline lookup yields CDR1 SSHAT and CDR2 FNYEAQ (reference sequence). V was pared by 5 bases and J by 4 bases, with 3 bases of the junction left unmatched. The CDR3 sequence is 15 residues long. In DNA, the CDR3 is TGTGCCAGCAGCCCCGGACTAGCGGGGTACAATGAGCAGTTCTTC. It translates to CASSPGLAGYNEQFF. The complete variable domain, with remaining parts taken from reference TRBV7-7 and TRBJ2-1, reads GAGVSQSPRYKVTKRGQDVTLRCDPISSHATLYWYQQALGQGPEFLTYFNYEAQPDKSGLPSDRFSAERPEGSISTLTIQRTEQRDSAMYRCASSPGLAGYNEQFFGPGTRLTVL.

The chain couples TRBV10-3 to TRBJ2-5; 11 bases match TRBD2. J lost 4 bases, V lost 5 bases, and 6 bases had no gene match. The CDR3 is made up of 15 amino acids. In germline, CDR1 is ENHRY, CDR2 SYGVKD. The CDR3 reads CAISTASGGSETQYF. The CDR3 DNA reads as TGTGCCATCAGTACAGCTAGCGGGGGGTCAGAGACCCAGTACTTC.

Of note for this clone: The junction does not match germline at one end; this may be a read error. The rearrangement joins TRBV6-6 to TRBJ2-2; 9 positions match TRBD1. From germline, CDR1 is MNHNY and CDR2 SVGAGI (reference sequence). CDR3 size: 15 residues. The CDR3 sequence: CASSYGTGNAGELFF. Written as DNA, the CDR3 is TGTGCCAGCAGTTACGGGACAGGGAACGCCGGGGAGCTGTTTTTT.

The chain uses TRBV5-1 and TRBJ2-1; 7 bases are shared with TRBD2. CDR3 length equals 19 residues. After removal of 4 bases from V and 0 bases from J, the junction contained 16 bases not matched to a gene. Germline assignment: CDR1 SGHRS and CDR2 YFSETQ. The CDR3 region has the DNA TGCGCCAGCAGCCGGCGCATAACGGGGGGTCAGTACTCCTACAATGAGCAGTTCTTC. Residues: CASSRRITGGQYSYNEQFF. The full variable domain, in which reference TRBV5-1 and TRBJ2-1 provide the parts outside the CDR3, is KAGVTQTPRYLIKTRGQQVTLSCSPISGHRSVSWYQQTPGQGLQFLFEYFSETQRNKGNFPGRFSGRQFSNSRSEMNVSTLELGDSALYLCASSRRITGGQYSYNEQFFGPGTRLTVL.

This clone has just one count. The chain couples TRBV30 to TRBJ1-6, with TRBD1 as a possible D gene (6 bases). CDR3 length: 14 residues. Per the germline V gene, CDR1 is GTSNPN and CDR2 is SVGIG (reference sequence). V lost 3 bases, J lost 8 bases, and 14 bases lay in between. The CDR3 nucleotides are TGTGCCTGGAGCCTCAGGGGCAGGGATTCACCCCTCCACTTT. Amino acids: CAWSLRGRDSPLHF.

Only a few counts were recorded for this clone. The chain combines TRBV7-2 with TRBJ2-2, with D possibly matching TRBD2 (7 bases). Germline loops: CDR1 SGHTA, CDR2 FQGNSA. The length of the CDR3 is 15 residues. V lost 5 bases and J 5 bases, leaving 15 bases between the germline ends. Here the CDR3 reads CASSPPQGGTGELFF. In DNA form, the CDR3 reads TGTGCCAGCAGCCCCCCACAGGGAGGGACCGGGGAGCTGTTTTTT.

The rearrangement joins TRBV19 to TRBJ1-2; 12 nucleotides match TRBD1. J was trimmed by 4 bases and V by 3 bases; bases with no gene match: 6. Germline CDR1 LNHDA, CDR2 SQIVND (reference sequence). The CDR3 loop spans 16 amino acids. For the CDR3, the DNA is TGTGCCAGTAGTATGCCCGGGACAGGGGGCCTCTATGGCTACACCTTC. The encoded protein is CASSMPGTGGLYGYTF. Supplemented by reference TRBV19 and TRBJ1-2, the full variable domain reads DGGITQSPKYLFRKEGQNVTLSCEQNLNHDAMYWYRQDPGQGLRLIYYSQIVNDFQKGDIAEGYSVSREKKESFPLTVTSAQKNPTAFYLCASSMPGTGGLYGYTFGSGTRLTVV.

The DNA of the CDR3 is TGTGCCAGCAGCCGCGGAACTAACACCGGGGAGCTGTTTTTT. Residues: CASSRGTNTGELFF. The genes are TRBV4-2 and TRBJ2-2; D uncertain. Trimming took off 4 bases at V and 2 bases at J, with 8 bases between the two ends. Germline V gene sequence: CDR1 LGHNA, CDR2 YNFKEQ. This CDR3 comprises 14 residues.

V gene TRBV2 combines with J gene TRBJ1-1; 7 nucleotides align to TRBD1. There are 15 residues in the CDR3. The junction had 12 bases not matched to a gene; V was cut back by 4 bases and J by 7 bases. The germline V gene encodes CDR1 SNHLY and CDR2 FYNNEI. DNA of the CDR3: TGTGCCAGCAGTGGGCTACAGGGGAAACTAGGTGAAGCTTTCTTT. Protein sequence: CASSGLQGKLGEAFF.

The J gene is TRBJ2-5, the V gene TRBV4-1; a weak D match, TRBD2 (6 bases). Per the germline V gene, CDR1 is MGHRA and CDR2 is YSYEKL. Trimming cost V 3 bases and J 1 base, with 15 bases left between them. The CDR3 is 16 amino acids. DNA of the CDR3: TGCGCCAGCAGCCACCTGACTAGAGGTTCCCAAGAGACCCAGTACTTC. This sequence encodes CASSHLTRGSQETQYF.

The V call is TRBV6-6, the J call TRBJ2-7, with a possible D match to TRBD2 (5 bases). The CDR3 extends over 14 amino acids. Germline lookup yields CDR1 MNHNY and CDR2 SVGAGI (reference sequence). The CDR3 bases are TGTGCCAGCAGTTCACCTTCTAGCTCCCACGAGCAGTACGTC. Its translation is CASSSPSSSHEQYV.

This clone was seen many times. The rearrangement joins TRBV19 to TRBJ1-1; 7 bases are a match to TRBD1. CDR3 length equals 14 residues. V gave up 4 bases and J gave up 0 bases; unmatched junction bases: 2. The germline gives CDR1 LNHDA, CDR2 SQIVND (reference sequence). The CDR3 sequence: CASSTGQLNTEAFF. CDR3 bases: TGTGCCAGTAGTACGGGACAGCTGAACACTGAAGCTTTCTTT.

The chain recombines TRBV18 with TRBJ1-5, with TRBD1 matching over 8 bases. Trimming cost V 6 bases and J 9 bases; bases outside gene matches: 7. CDR1 is KGHSH and CDR2 is LQKENI in the germline V gene. The CDR3 is 13 amino acids. CDR3 DNA sequence: TGTGCCAGCTCGGACAGGGATCGGGCGCCCCAGCATTTT. Amino acids: CASSDRDRAPQHF.

The chain carries TRBV5-5 and TRBJ1-1, with a possible D match to TRBD1 (6 bases). This CDR3 is built from 12 residues. Germline CDR1 SGHKS, CDR2 YYEKEE (reference sequence). The V end lost 0 bases, the J end lost 8 bases, and 8 bases lay between the germline ends. The CDR3 region is CASSLGGPEAFF. The CDR3 region has the DNA TGTGCCAGCAGCTTGGGGGGGCCGGAAGCTTTCTTT. The variable domain in full, with the rest retrieved from reference TRBV5-5 and TRBJ1-1, is DAGVTQSPTHLIKTRGQQVTLRCSPISGHKSVSWYQQVLGQGPQFIFQYYEKEERGRGNFPDRFSARQFPNYSSELNVNALLLGDSALYLCASSLGGPEAFFGQGTRLTVV.

The chain carries TRBV7-9 and TRBJ1-4; TRBD1 matches at 7 bases. CDR1 SEHNR and CDR2 FQNEAQ come from the germline V gene (reference sequence). This CDR3 spans 14 amino acids. With V trimmed by 5 bases and J by 2 bases, 2 bases remained unmatched. CDR3 coding DNA: TGTGCCAGCAGCCAGACAGGGACTAATGAAAAACTGTTTTTT. Encoded protein: CASSQTGTNEKLFF.

Regarding this clone: A junction end diverges from the germline sequence, so it may reflect a read error. Here the CDR3 reads CASSQGQAGTLNF. The CDR3 coding sequence is TGCGCCAGCAGCCAAGGTCAAGCGGGAACCCTCAACTTC. V and J are TRBV4-1 and TRBJ2-5; 7 bases map to TRBD2. The CDR3 covers 13 residues. Looked up from germline, CDR1 is MGHRA and CDR2 is YSYEKL.